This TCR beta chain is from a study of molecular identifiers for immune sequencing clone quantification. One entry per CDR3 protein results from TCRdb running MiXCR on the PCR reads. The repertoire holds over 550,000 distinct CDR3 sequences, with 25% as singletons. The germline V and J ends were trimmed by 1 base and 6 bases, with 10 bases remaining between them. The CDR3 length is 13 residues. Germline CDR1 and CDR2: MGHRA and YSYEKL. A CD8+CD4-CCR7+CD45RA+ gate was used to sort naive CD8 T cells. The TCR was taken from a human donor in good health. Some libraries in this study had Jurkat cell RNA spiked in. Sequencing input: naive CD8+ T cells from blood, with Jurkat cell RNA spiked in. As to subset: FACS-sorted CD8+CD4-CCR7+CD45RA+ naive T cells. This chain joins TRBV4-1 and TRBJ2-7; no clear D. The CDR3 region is CASSQATTSEQYF. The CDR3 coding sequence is TGCGCCAGCAGCCAAGCCACAACCTCCGAGCAGTACTTC.